Each of the 27 T cell receptor beta chains below was sequenced from the same sample in a study of cytomegalovirus exposure and HLA in healthy donors. PCR primers comprised 60 Vbeta and 13 Jbeta primers. Clones were sequenced by immunoSEQ multiplex PCR, and TCRdb holds only the in-frame ones, with some missing. Counted here are about 160,000 clones, roughly 80% occurring once; the ten biggest clones make up about 2.4%. Material: PBMCs. All receptors derive from a male donor in good health and CMV-seronegative.

This sequence joins TRBV5-5 and TRBJ1-2; 9 nucleotides align to TRBD1. This CDR3 spans 15 amino acids. The J segment lost 5 bases and the V segment lost 4 bases, leaving 9 bases of the junction unmatched. CDR1 and CDR2 from the germline V gene are SGHKS and YYEKEE (reference sequence). CDR3 DNA sequence: TGTGCCAGCAGCACTAGACAGGGGGAATATTATGGCTACACCTTC. This sequence encodes CASSTRQGEYYGYTF.

The J gene is TRBJ2-3, the V gene TRBV6-6; TRBD2 matches 7 bases. Germline CDR1 MNHNY, CDR2 SVGAGI (reference sequence). CDR3 length equals 16 residues. Trimming took 2 bases from V and 3 from J; bases not matched to a gene: 8. In nucleotides, the CDR3 is TGTGCCAGCAGTTACGGCGGGAGTACGGGGACAGATACGCAGTATTTT. It is translated as CASSYGGSTGTDTQYF.

The chain recombines TRBV4-2 with TRBJ2-1; D is possibly TRBD2 (6 bases). The V end lost 4 bases, the J end lost 0 bases, and 10 bases lay between the germline ends. The CDR3 extends over 15 amino acids. The germline V gene has CDR1 LGHNA and CDR2 YNFKEQ. CDR3 protein: CASSPDSGSYNEQFF. The CDR3 bases are TGTGCCAGCAGCCCCGATAGCGGCTCCTACAATGAGCAGTTCTTC.

V gene TRBV14 combines with J gene TRBJ2-3; 8 positions agree with TRBD2. Germline V gene data show CDR1 as SGHDN and CDR2 as FVKESK. With V trimmed by 7 bases and J by 2 bases, 14 bases remained unmatched. The CDR3 spans 17 residues. This CDR3 reads CASKLSGGLTYTDTQYF. CDR3 sequence (DNA): TGTGCCAGCAAGTTAAGCGGGGGCCTTACGTACACAGATACGCAGTATTTT.

The rearrangement uses TRBV6-1 and TRBJ2-7; D remains unclear. The germline V and J ends were trimmed by 3 bases and 0 bases, with 6 bases remaining between them. The CDR3 has 13 amino acids. Germline CDR1 and CDR2: MNHNS and SASEGT. The CDR3: CASSDTPSYEQYF. CDR3 bases: TGTGCCAGCAGTGATACACCCTCCTACGAGCAGTACTTC.

The J gene is TRBJ2-3, the V gene TRBV2, with D maybe TRBD1 (5 bases). The V end lost 4 bases, the J end lost 1 base, and 9 bases lay between the germline ends. The germline V gene encodes CDR1 SNHLY and CDR2 FYNNEI. The CDR3 is 14 residues long. DNA for the CDR3: TGTGCCAGCAGTGTCGGCAGGGGCACAGATACGCAGTATTTT. This translates into CASSVGRGTDTQYF.

V is TRBV9 and J is TRBJ2-1; unclear D gene. Germline CDR1 is SGDLS and CDR2 is YYNGEE. The CDR3 consists of 15 residues. The V gene lost 0 bases and the J gene lost 0 bases, with 7 bases spanning the gap. DNA of the CDR3: TGTGCCAGCAGCGTAGGAAGGAGCTCCTACAATGAGCAGTTCTTC. It is translated as CASSVGRSSYNEQFF.

This clone was seen only once. The chain recombines TRBV18 with TRBJ1-1; D gene uncertain. The germline gives CDR1 KGHSH, CDR2 LQKENI. V was pared by 6 bases and J by 0 bases, with 11 bases between. The CDR3 extends over 14 amino acids. The CDR3 nucleotides are TGTGCCAGCTCTCGAGAATCCATGAACACTGAAGCTTTCTTT. Its protein is CASSRESMNTEAFF. Using reference TRBV18 and TRBJ1-1 for the parts outside the CDR3, the full variable domain is NAGVMQNPRHLVRRRGQEARLRCSPMKGHSHVYWYRQLPEEGLKFMVYLQKENIIDESGMPKERFSAEFPKEGPSILRIQQVVRGDSAAYFCASSRESMNTEAFFGQGTRLTVV.

This chain joins TRBV27 and TRBJ2-1, with D unclear. The CDR3 sequence is 13 residues long. CDR1 is MNHEY and CDR2 is SMNVEV in the germline V gene (reference sequence). The V and J ends lost 6 bases and 0 bases respectively, with 6 bases between them. CDR3 loop: CASRFSSYNEQFF. The CDR3 region has the DNA TGTGCCAGCAGATTTAGCTCCTACAATGAGCAGTTCTTC.

This chain connects TRBV28 to TRBJ1-6; no clear D. Trimming stripped 2 bases from V and 8 bases from J, with 10 bases between. The CDR3 sequence is 14 residues long. The germline gives CDR1 MDHEN, CDR2 SYDVKM. The CDR3 DNA reads as TGTGCCAGCAGTTTAGGTAGAGCTTATTCACCCCTCCACTTT. Encoded protein: CASSLGRAYSPLHF.

A remark on this clone: Different DNA sequences within this sample yield the same CDR3. This chain connects TRBV21-1 to TRBJ1-1; the table's D call, TRBD1, was not checked against the DNA. TRBV21-1 is designated a pseudogene. There are 16 residues in the CDR3. CDR3 in DNA: TGTGCCAGCCCCAAGGAGAGAACAGGGTGGAACACTGAAGCTTTCTTT. This codes for CASPKERTGWNTEAFF.

The rearrangement joins TRBV19 to TRBJ2-7; 8 bases fit TRBD2. Per the germline V gene, CDR1 is LNHDA and CDR2 is SQIVND (reference sequence). CDR3 size: 15 residues. J was trimmed by 5 bases and V by 1 base; bases with no gene match: 7. As DNA, the CDR3 is TGTGCCAGTAGTATAGGTGGACTAGCATTCGACGAGCAGTACTTC. This gives the protein CASSIGGLAFDEQYF.

This rearrangement joins TRBV9 to TRBJ2-7; a possible D gene is TRBD1 (6 bases). The CDR3 totals 17 residues. V gave up 0 bases and J gave up 4 bases, with 20 bases separating them. CDR1 SGDLS and CDR2 YYNGEE come from the germline V gene. This CDR3 reads CASSVDPAAGVRYEQYF. In nucleotides, the CDR3 is TGTGCCAGCAGCGTAGATCCCGCTGCAGGGGTCAGGTACGAGCAGTACTTC.

The genes are TRBV7-8 and TRBJ1-1; possible D gene TRBD1, 5 bases. Germline assignment: CDR1 SGHVS and CDR2 FQNEAQ. Deletions cut 6 bases from V and 1 base from J, with 18 bases between. CDR3 size: 16 residues. CDR3 sequence: CASSLPTREGNTEAFF. The CDR3 coding sequence is TGTGCCAGCAGTTTACCGACCAGGGAAGGGAACACTGAAGCTTTCTTT.

The chain uses TRBV25-1 and TRBJ1-1, with D possibly TRBD1 on 5 matching bases. The V end was cut by 0 bases, the J end by 7 bases, with 9 bases between. CDR1 MGHDK and CDR2 SYGVNS come from the germline V gene. This CDR3 has 13 amino acids. CDR3 sequence (DNA): TGTGCCAGCAGTGAATACCGGGGACTTGAAGCTTTCTTT. It is translated as CASSEYRGLEAFF. Full variable domain (missing parts from reference TRBV25-1 and TRBJ1-1): EADIYQTPRYLVIGTGKKITLECSQTMGHDKMYWYQQDPGMELHLIHYSYGVNSTEKGDLSSESTVSRIRTEHFPLTLESARPSHTSQYLCASSEYRGLEAFFGQGTRLTVV.

The J gene is TRBJ2-7, the V gene TRBV4-3; D possibly corresponds to TRBD2 (6 bases). In germline, CDR1 is LGHNA, CDR2 YSLEER. With 2 bases removed from V and 4 bases from J, the gap between germline ends came to 15 bases. This CDR3 is built from 15 residues. In DNA form, the CDR3 reads TGCGCCAGCAGCCAAAGGGCGTCAGGGAGGTACGAGCAGTACTTC. Amino acid sequence: CASSQRASGRYEQYF.

V gene TRBV15 combines with J gene TRBJ1-5, with a weak D call TRBD1 (6 bases). CDR3 size: 14 residues. Germline assignment: CDR1 LNHNV and CDR2 YYDKDF (reference sequence). V lost 5 bases and J 7 bases, leaving 15 bases between the germline ends. The CDR3 DNA reads as TGTGCCACCAGCGGAACAGGGTCGAGACAGCCCCAGCATTTT. Its translation: CATSGTGSRQPQHF.

The CDR3 region has the DNA TGTGCCAGCAGCTACAGGGACTCCTACGAGCAGTACTTC. Protein: CASSYRDSYEQYF. The gene calls are TRBV6-1 and TRBJ2-7; maybe TRBD1 (6 bases). Germline CDR1 reads MNHNS; CDR2 reads SASEGT. The CDR3 is 13 amino acids. Trimming removed 6 bases from V and 0 bases from J, with 9 bases in between.

This chain joins TRBV6-5 and TRBJ1-5; possible D gene TRBD1, 5 bases. V shed 0 bases and J shed 1 base, with 10 bases lying between them. The germline V gene has CDR1 MNHEY and CDR2 SVGAGI. This CDR3 has 16 residues. The CDR3 region has the DNA TGTGCCAGCAGTTACTCATGGAGGGGAAGCAATCAGCCCCAGCATTTT. Translating gives CASSYSWRGSNQPQHF.

For the CDR3, the DNA is TGTGCCAGCAGCGGGACAGGGGGGTATAGCAATCAGCCCCAGCATTTT. It codes for CASSGTGGYSNQPQHF. The chain recombines TRBV21-1 with TRBJ1-5; the table's D call, TRBD1, was not checked against the DNA. TRBV21-1 is an annotated pseudogene. The CDR3 is 16 amino acids.

The V and J genes are TRBV29-1 and TRBJ1-2, with a tentative D call TRBD1 (5 bases). The CDR3 runs 13 residues. Per germline, CDR1 SQVTM and CDR2 ANQGSEA. The V end lost 4 bases, the J end lost 4 bases, and 13 bases lay between the germline ends. CDR3 nucleotides: TGCAGCGTTGGGGGCAGGGCGGCCTATGGCTACACCTTC. Its protein product is CSVGGRAAYGYTF.

The chain joins TRBV27 to TRBJ2-5, with 13 bases that match TRBD2. V was clipped by 6 bases and J by 3 bases; unmatched bases: 4. The CDR3 has 15 residues. Germline V gene data show CDR1 as MNHEY and CDR2 as SMNVEV (reference sequence). The CDR3, as DNA: TGTGCCAGCAGAGTACTAGCGGGAGGGGAAGAGACCCAGTACTTC. This encodes CASRVLAGGEETQYF.

The genes are TRBV4-1 and TRBJ2-5, with D tentatively TRBD1 (5 bases). From germline, CDR1 is MGHRA and CDR2 YSYEKL. V was clipped by 4 bases and J by 5 bases, with 11 bases between them. CDR3 size: 13 residues. The CDR3 loop reads CASSRQRWETQYF. The DNA for the CDR3 is TGCGCCAGCAGCCGACAGCGTTGGGAGACCCAGTACTTC.

This clone was observed a single time. The rearrangement links TRBV9 to TRBJ2-1; 7 bases match TRBD2. CDR3 size: 15 residues. V gave up 4 bases and J gave up 6 bases; unmatched junction bases: 10. CDR1 and CDR2 from the germline V gene are SGDLS and YYNGEE. For the CDR3, the DNA is TGTGCCAGCAGCATCCAGCAGGGAGGGGCCAATGAGCAGTTCTTC. Amino acids: CASSIQQGGANEQFF. Using reference TRBV9 and TRBJ2-1 for the parts outside the CDR3, the full variable domain is DSGVTQTPKHLITATGQRVTLRCSPRSGDLSVYWYQQSLDQGLQFLIQYYNGEERAKGNILERFSAQQFPDLHSELNLSSLELGDSALYFCASSIQQGGANEQFFGPGTRLTVL.

The V call is TRBV5-6, the J call TRBJ1-1, with 7 bases lining up with TRBD1. CDR3 size: 13 residues. Trimming at V came to 6 bases and at J to 11 bases, leaving 13 bases not matched to a gene. The germline CDR1 and CDR2 sequences are SGHDT and YYEEEE. CDR3 region: CASTQYLTGRAFF. CDR3 DNA sequence: TGTGCCAGCACCCAATATTTGACAGGGAGGGCTTTCTTT.

A note on this clone: One end of the junction fails to match germline, which may point to a read error. This chain connects TRBV7-9 to TRBJ2-7; 9 positions agree with TRBD1. The CDR3 contains 14 residues. Germline lookup yields CDR1 SEHNR and CDR2 FQNEAQ (reference sequence). CDR3 loop: CSSSFRDRVAEQYF. In DNA form, the CDR3 reads TGTTCCAGCAGCTTCCGGGACAGGGTTGCCGAGCAGTACTTC.

The chain combines TRBV4-3 with TRBJ1-2, with D maybe TRBD1 (6 bases). V was cut by 3 bases and J by 2 bases, with 7 bases left in between. The CDR3 consists of 13 residues. Looked up from germline, CDR1 is LGHNA and CDR2 is YSLEER. The CDR3 DNA follows: TGCGCCAGCAGCCATGGACAGAACTATGGCTACACCTTC. Protein sequence: CASSHGQNYGYTF.